This T cell receptor (beta chain) was sequenced for a study of CD8+ T cells in alopecia areata. General study results and limits: Mice gave a clearer picture of TCR sharing than patients did, possibly for HLA-related reasons. Greater clonality was observed in lesional scalp samples, especially alopecia totalis/universalis, versus normal scalp.

Collected material from alopecia areata patients comprised lesional scalp punch biopsies and peripheral blood. This clone came up a few times. No antigen is known for it. Reverse transcription of extracted RNA yielded cDNA, which provided the sequencing template. Using immunoSEQ multiplex PCR, the repertoire was profiled, and TCRdb retains in-frame clones only, with some absent. The sample holds 30,000 to 35,000 clones; 45% to 60% are singletons and the top ten take around 40%. CDR3 length equals 13 residues. Germline-derived CDR1 and CDR2 are SGHDN and FVKESK. Trimming took off 3 bases at V and 4 bases at J, with 7 bases between the two ends.

This TCR came from a human donor with alopecia areata. The genes are TRBV14 and TRBJ1-3; no clear D gene. Sequenced input: NKG2D-high CD8+ T cells sorted from blood. The CDR3 protein is CASSQDPGNTIYF. CDR3 DNA: TGTGCCAGCAGCCAGGACCCCGGAAACACCATATATTTT.